This T cell receptor (delta chain) was identified in a study of delta chain sequences of gamma delta T cells (TCRdb year 2017). By sample share, this clone is large (0.1 to 1%). Its antigen remains undetermined. Base qualities are not provided; no much larger clone lies one nucleotide away. The library relied on 5' RACE. Instrument used: Illumina MiSeq. TCRdb recomputed clones from the public reads with CATT; identical DNA rows were then combined. This sample is represented by more than 2,000 delta-chain clones; around 6.1% of them were singletons. The ten largest clonotypes hold approximately 48% of the sample. The source of this sequence is a human donor in good health. Specimen: either unsorted cells or a sorted T cell fraction (not recorded which).

The CDR3 in this case is CACDPVGISYTDKLIF. The sequenced DNA is TGTGCCTGTGATCCCGTAGGGATCTCGTACACCGATAAACTCATCTTT. The receptor chain draws on TRDV2 and TRDJ1; a tentative D match to TRDD3 spans 5 bases. V loses 4 bases of germline sequence and J loses 0 bases, and the interval between the two ends is 17 bases. Measured from the cysteine to the phenylalanine, the CDR3 is 16 residues long. Kept here is only the CDR3 DNA, which spans 48 bases and is read in frame from base 1. Per the germline V gene, GEAIGNYY is the CDR1 and EKD is the CDR2.